Sequencing of this TCR beta chain was carried out in a study of OX40 agonist ivuxolimab in advanced cancers. Study background: Among those enrolled, mean age was about 63 years (range roughly 23 to 79) and approximately 83% were male.

Comments on this clone: Antigen unknown.

The repertoire was sequenced with immunoSEQ multiplex PCR; TCRdb's copy has only in-frame clones and lacks some. The sample carries around 70,000 clones, about 85% recorded once. The study, taken as a whole, reports: Partial responders at 0.1-3.0 mg/kg showed near-lowest clonal expansion. The authors did not determine the antigen specificity of the expanded peripheral T cells.

CDR1 is LGHNT and CDR2 is FRNRAP in the germline V gene. Trimming at V came to 2 bases and at J to 3 bases, leaving 2 bases not matched to a gene. CDR3 length: 15 amino acids. The clonotype originates from an adult with an advanced solid tumor such as melanoma, head and neck, liver or kidney cancer. V gene TRBV12-5 combines with J gene TRBJ2-3; 10 bases map to TRBD1. Specimen: CD4+ or CD8+ T cells sorted from blood, collected in a trial of the OX40 agonist ivuxolimab. CDR3 sequence reads: CASGLRQGATDTQYF. CDR3 DNA sequence: TGTGCTAGTGGTTTGCGACAGGGGGCAACAGATACGCAGTATTTT.